A single sample gave rise to the 26 T cell receptor beta chains below, sequenced in a study of T cells in Graves' hyperthyroidism and ophthalmopathy. The source material, RNA transcripts, was used to amplify TCR beta CDR3 regions. Using the HTBI primer set, a first-round RT-PCR was run on the TCR CDR3. TCRdb recomputed calls from the multiplex PCR reads with MiXCR, one row per CDR3 protein. The sample lists 480,000 or so distinct CDR3 sequences, roughly 45% occurring once. The sample comprised peripheral blood or thyroid tissue (not recorded which). The receptors shown here come from an adult woman with Graves' disease, either hyperthyroidism or ophthalmopathy (not recorded which).

This clonotype was seen a handful of times. As DNA, the CDR3 is TGTGCCAGCAGCCAGCCGGCTGGAGCTTTCTTT. It is translated as CASSQPAGAFF. The chain carries TRBV11-2 and TRBJ1-1, with D uncertain. The CDR3 has 11 residues. The V gene lost 5 bases and the J gene lost 10 bases, with 11 bases spanning the gap. Germline assignment: CDR1 SGHAT and CDR2 FQNNGV. The whole variable domain, remainder taken from reference TRBV11-2 and TRBJ1-1, is EAGVAQSPRYKIIEKRQSVAFWCNPISGHATLYWYQQILGQGPKLLIQFQNNGVVDDSQLPKDRFSAERLKGVDSTLKIQPAKLEDSAVYLCASSQPAGAFFGQGTRLTVV.

CDR3 amino acids: CASSFSSGANTEAFF. The CDR3 DNA reads as TGTGCCAGCAGCTTTTCTAGCGGGGCGAACACTGAAGCTTTCTTT. The chain employs TRBV7-2 and TRBJ1-1; weak D call: TRBD1 (5 bases). Germline V gene lookup returns CDR1 SGHTA and CDR2 FQGNSA. The V gene lost 3 bases and the J gene lost 1 base, with 12 bases spanning the gap. This CDR3 spans 15 amino acids.

This clonotype was seen once. The chain combines TRBV7-9 with TRBJ2-7; TRBD1 matches 7 bases. V shed 4 bases, J shed 4 bases, and the junction held 10 bases outside the gene matches. Germline loops: CDR1 SEHNR, CDR2 FQNEAQ (reference sequence). This CDR3 region has 15 residues. CDR3 protein: CASSSNRGQKYEQYF. The CDR3 bases are TGTGCCAGCAGCTCCAACAGGGGACAAAAGTACGAGCAGTACTTC.

This clonotype came up a few times. The gene calls are TRBV20-1 and TRBJ1-1; no definite D call. Trimming took 5 bases from V and 1 from J, leaving 17 bases between them. The CDR3 extends over 15 amino acids. Germline CDR1 DFQATT, CDR2 SNEGSKA (reference sequence). This CDR3 reads CSAGSSGRANTEAFF. The CDR3 bases are TGCAGTGCTGGGAGTAGCGGGAGGGCGAACACTGAAGCTTTCTTT.

The gene calls are TRBV4-1 and TRBJ2-7; D unresolved. Germline V lookup: CDR1 MGHRA, CDR2 YSYEKL. The CDR3 covers 13 residues. V lost 4 bases and J lost 0, with 7 bases in between. CDR3 in DNA: TGCGCCAGCAGCCCCTTCACCTCCTACGAGCAGTACTTC. Its protein product is CASSPFTSYEQYF.

In its sample, this clonotype was seen a few times. V usage is TRBV28 and J usage is TRBJ2-1, with 7 bases aligning to TRBD1. The CDR3 spans 15 residues. CDR1 and CDR2 (germline): MDHEN, SYDVKM. V lost 4 bases and J lost 5; bases outside the gene matches: 8. The CDR3 nucleotides read TGTGCCAGCAGTTCGGCAGGGACAGCGGACAATGAGCAGTTCTTC. Protein product: CASSSAGTADNEQFF.

This clonotype was seen many times. This chain uses TRBV12-3 or TRBV12-4 with TRBJ1-1; D unclear. V lost 4 bases, J lost 11 bases, and 20 bases lay in between. The CDR3 contains 14 residues. This CDR3 is CASSSAAGVGRAFF. CDR3 DNA: TGTGCCAGCAGTTCCGCCGCAGGAGTGGGCCGCGCTTTCTTT.

This clonotype was counted ten times or more. As the CDR3 is not closed by the conserved phenylalanine or tryptophan, this likely results from a read error. The gene calls are TRBV7-2 and TRBJ1-1, with D hard to call. The V gene's germline CDR1 is SGHTA and CDR2 FQGNSA. This CDR3 contains 13 residues. Trimming took off 4 bases at V and 2 bases at J, with 8 bases between the two ends. The CDR3 loop is CASSSALNTEAFL. CDR3 sequence (DNA): TGTGCCAGCAGCTCGGCCCTAAACACTGAAGCTTTCCTT.

This chain joins TRBV29-1 and TRBJ2-7; possibly TRBD2 for D (6 bases). The CDR3 length is 12 residues. Trimming left V 7 bases short and J 3 bases short, with 13 bases between. CDR1 is SQVTM, CDR2 ANQGSEA, per germline. The CDR3 coding sequence is TGCAGCGCCCGCTCGACTAGCTACGAGCAGTACTTC. Translating gives CSARSTSYEQYF.

V gene TRBV20-1 combines with J gene TRBJ1-5; TRBD1 matches at 8 bases. J lost 0 bases, V lost 5 bases, and 9 bases had no gene match. This CDR3 is 16 amino acids long. In germline, CDR1 is DFQATT, CDR2 SNEGSKA (reference sequence). CDR3 sequence reads: CSASPGQGYSNQPQHF. The CDR3 DNA follows: TGCAGTGCTTCACCTGGACAGGGATATAGCAATCAGCCCCAGCATTTT.

A remark on this clonotype: The germline gene is not matched at one end of the junction; a read error may be the cause. The chain recombines TRBV7-8 with TRBJ2-7; D unresolved. Germline V gene sequence: CDR1 SGHVS, CDR2 FQNEAQ. This CDR3 spans 12 amino acids. The CDR3: CASSLVVDEWHF. The CDR3 nucleotides are TGTGCCAGCAGCTTAGTGGTGGACGAGTGGCACTTC.

As to this clonotype: A much larger clone differs by one base, so this may be a read error. This chain joins TRBV19 and TRBJ2-7; the D gene is possibly TRBD2 (7 bases). Germline V CDR1 and CDR2: LNHDA, SQIVND (reference sequence). The CDR3 is made up of 13 amino acids. In DNA, the CDR3 is TGTGTCAGTAGGGGGGGAGCCTCCTACGAGCAGTACTTC. Encoded protein: CVSRGGASYEQYF. The whole variable domain, filled in from reference TRBV19 and TRBJ2-7, reads DGGITQSPKYLFRKEGQNVTLSCEQNLNHDAMYWYRQDPGQGLRLIYYSQIVNDFQKGDIAEGYSVSREKKESFPLTVTSAQKNPTAFYLCVSRGGASYEQYFGPGTRLTVT.

Worth noting for this clonotype: This likely comes from a read error, as the CDR3 has no conserved phenylalanine or tryptophan at its end. It is unclear where the CDR3 begins or ends on the DNA, so no DNA is shown, and the CDR3 is as TCRdb lists it. The genes are TRBV10-3 and TRBJ1-3. The CDR3 sequence runs 8 residues, both termini included. Germline lookup yields CDR1 ENHRY and CDR2 SYGVKD. CDR3 in amino acids: CAISGGLA.

The chain is built from TRBV2 and TRBJ2-2, with D perhaps matching TRBD2 (6 bases). This CDR3 has 15 amino acids. V lost 8 bases and J 4 bases, leaving 17 bases between the germline ends. Per germline, CDR1 SNHLY and CDR2 FYNNEI. The CDR3 DNA is TGTGCCAGCCGGAGGGGCAGGGCGGGCACCGGGGAGCTGTTTTTT. It translates to CASRRGRAGTGELFF. The variable domain in full, with the rest retrieved from reference TRBV2 and TRBJ2-2, is EPEVTQTPSHQVTQMGQEVILRCVPISNHLYFYWYRQILGQKVEFLVSFYNNEISEKSEIFDDQFSVERPDGSNFTLKIRSTKLEDSAMYFCASRRGRAGTGELFFGEGSRLTVL.

This chain uses TRBV19 with TRBJ1-1; D call uncertain. Looked up from germline, CDR1 is LNHDA and CDR2 is SQIVND (reference sequence). Trimming took 6 bases from V and 1 from J, leaving 9 bases between them. The CDR3 totals 13 residues. The CDR3 protein is CASRLRPNTEAFF. CDR3 bases: TGTGCCAGTAGGCTCAGACCGAACACTGAAGCTTTCTTT.

This clonotype showed up just once. Given a much more abundant clone one base away, this may be a read error. J is TRBJ1-6 and V is TRBV4-1, with D maybe TRBD1 (6 bases). The CDR3 is 15 amino acids. Germline-derived CDR1 and CDR2 are MGHRA and YSYEKL. The V and J ends lost 3 bases and 9 bases respectively, with 15 bases between them. In DNA form, the CDR3 reads TGCGCCAGCAGCCAGCCCCAGGGGTCCGGTTCACCCCTCCACTTT. Residues: CASSQPQGSGSPLHF.

This clonotype was picked up a small number of times. V gene TRBV27 combines with J gene TRBJ2-7, with 12 bases that match TRBD2. The J segment lost 2 bases and the V segment lost 5 bases, leaving 16 bases of the junction unmatched. The V gene's germline CDR1 is MNHEY and CDR2 SMNVEV (reference sequence). The CDR3 consists of 19 residues. DNA for the CDR3: TGTGCCAGCAGTCCTACGGGACTAGCGGGCTATACAACCACCTACGAGCAGTACTTC. Translation gives CASSPTGLAGYTTTYEQYF.

V is TRBV5-5 and J is TRBJ2-5, with D perhaps given as TRBD1 or TRBD2 (5 bases each). The CDR3 extends over 14 amino acids. From germline, CDR1 is SGHKS and CDR2 YYEKEE (reference sequence). The V end was cut by 3 bases, the J end by 9 bases, with 18 bases between. Here the CDR3 DNA reads TGTGCCAGCAGCTCCGAGGGGCAGTTTCAGCCCCAGTACTTC. Translation gives CASSSEGQFQPQYF.

This clonotype showed up many times. The V gene is TRBV5-1, the J gene TRBJ2-2; TRBD1 agrees at 10 bases. Looked up from germline, CDR1 is SGHRS and CDR2 is YFSETQ. The V gene end was trimmed by 5 bases and the J gene end by 3 bases; junction bases not matched to a gene: 4. CDR3 length: 15 residues. CDR3 sequence: CASSAGQGYTGELFF. CDR3 DNA sequence: TGCGCCAGCAGTGCGGGACAGGGGTACACCGGGGAGCTGTTTTTT.

J is TRBJ1-5 and V is TRBV7-8; 7 bases map to TRBD1. This CDR3 region has 15 residues. With 1 base clipped from V and 7 bases from J, the junction kept 7 bases outside the gene matches. CDR1 is SGHVS, CDR2 FQNEAQ, per germline. The CDR3 here is CASSLGRGMGQPQHF. In DNA form, the CDR3 reads TGTGCCAGCAGCTTAGGCAGGGGGATGGGGCAGCCCCAGCATTTT. The full variable domain, its missing parts supplied by reference TRBV7-8 and TRBJ1-5, is GAGVSQSPRYKVAKRGQDVALRCDPISGHVSLFWYQQALGQGPEFLTYFQNEAQLDKSGLPSDRFFAERPEGSVSTLKIQRTQQEDSAVYLCASSLGRGMGQPQHFGDGTRLSIL.

This clonotype was seen a single time. J is TRBJ1-6 and V is TRBV7-6; no clear D gene. V lost 1 base, J lost 14 bases, and 15 bases lay in between. This CDR3 is built from 14 residues. The germline CDR1 and CDR2 sequences are SGHVS and FNYEAQ. Written as DNA, the CDR3 is TGTGCCAGCAGCTTAGGTGACCCTCTTCGGGCCCTCCACTTT. This encodes CASSLGDPLRALHF.

For this clonotype: This sequence may be a read error, since a much larger clone differs from it by one base. V usage is TRBV4-2 and J usage is TRBJ2-3, with D perhaps TRBD1 (5 bases). The CDR3 loop spans 14 amino acids. Germline lookup yields CDR1 LGHNA and CDR2 YNFKEQ. Written as DNA, the CDR3 is TGTGCCAGCAGCCTGGACAAACCCACAGATATGCAGTATTTT. Its protein is CASSLDKPTDMQYF.

This sequence joins TRBV11-2 and TRBJ2-7; D might be TRBD1 (6 bases). The CDR3 has 16 residues. CDR1 is SGHAT, CDR2 FQNNGV, per germline. Trimming took 0 bases from V and 0 from J, leaving 12 bases between them. This chain's CDR3 is CASSLELQGSSYEQYF. The CDR3 region has the DNA TGTGCCAGCAGCTTAGAACTCCAGGGGAGCTCCTACGAGCAGTACTTC. The full variable domain, its missing parts supplied by reference TRBV11-2 and TRBJ2-7, is EAGVAQSPRYKIIEKRQSVAFWCNPISGHATLYWYQQILGQGPKLLIQFQNNGVVDDSQLPKDRFSAERLKGVDSTLKIQPAKLEDSAVYLCASSLELQGSSYEQYFGPGTRLTVT.

This clonotype was counted at least ten times. This chain links TRBV7-3 with TRBJ1-6; D gene uncertain. CDR1 is SGHTA and CDR2 is FQGTGA in the germline V gene. Trimming removed 5 bases at V and 7 bases at J, with 9 bases between. The CDR3 is made up of 13 amino acids. CDR3 loop: CASSQDGNSPLHF. CDR3 DNA: TGTGCCAGCAGCCAGGACGGGAATTCACCCCTCCACTTT.

This clonotype showed up just a few times. This sequence joins TRBV10-3 and TRBJ1-2; 8 bases match TRBD1. Germline V gives CDR1 ENHRY, CDR2 SYGVKD. This CDR3 is 15 amino acids long. The CDR3 DNA is TGTGCTAGATCATTCCGGGACAGGATAGACTATGGCTACACCTTC. Translating gives CARSFRDRIDYGYTF.

The V gene is TRBV15, the J gene TRBJ2-7; 7 bases fit TRBD1. V dropped 1 base and J dropped 2; count of bases not matched to a gene: 20. This CDR3 comprises 20 residues. CDR1 and CDR2 (germline): LNHNV, YYDKDF (reference sequence). CDR3 loop: CATSRVRLGGRDSFPYEQYF. DNA of the CDR3: TGTGCCACCAGCAGAGTGCGTCTAGGGGGACGGGACAGCTTCCCCTACGAGCAGTACTTC.